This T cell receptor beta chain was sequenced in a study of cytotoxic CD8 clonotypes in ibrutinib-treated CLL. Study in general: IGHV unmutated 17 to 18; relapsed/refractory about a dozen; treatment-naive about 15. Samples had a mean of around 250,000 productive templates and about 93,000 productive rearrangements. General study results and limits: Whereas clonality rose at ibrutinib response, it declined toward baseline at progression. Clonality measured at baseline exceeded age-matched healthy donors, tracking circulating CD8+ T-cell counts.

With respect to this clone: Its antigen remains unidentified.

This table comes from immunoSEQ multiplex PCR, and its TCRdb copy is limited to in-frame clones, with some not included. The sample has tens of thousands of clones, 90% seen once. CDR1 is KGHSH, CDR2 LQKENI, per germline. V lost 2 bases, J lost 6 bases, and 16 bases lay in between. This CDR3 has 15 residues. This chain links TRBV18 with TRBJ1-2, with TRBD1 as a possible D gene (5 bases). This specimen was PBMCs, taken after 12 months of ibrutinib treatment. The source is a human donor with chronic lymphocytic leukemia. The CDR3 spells CASSPSTETEHGYTF. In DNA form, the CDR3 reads TGTGCCAGCTCACCATCGACAGAAACCGAGCATGGCTACACCTTC.